This T cell receptor (beta chain) was identified during a study of blood T cell repertoires in COVID-19. The wider study: Italy, Spain and the United States were the sources of the convalescent and acute COVID-19 samples.

Original processing notes: For nucleated cells, counts were estimated from reference gene primer amplification. Assay used: immunoSEQ multiplex PCR; TCRdb lists only in-frame clones, some missing. The V and J calls and clone size come from that table; D and trimming were worked out from the DNA. The table has about 160,000 clones, about four fifths seen once. This clone has only a few counts. The CDR3 spans 17 residues. V was pared by 2 bases and J by 0 bases, with 6 bases of the junction left unmatched. Looked up from germline, CDR1 is SGHRS and CDR2 is YFSETQ. This TCR was recovered from a human donor with acute or convalescent COVID-19. The donor label of this sample is uncertain. The chain recombines TRBV5-1 with TRBJ1-4; 8 bases fit TRBD1. Sequenced material: peripheral blood. CDR3 sequence: CASSLNGQGPTNEKLFF. Here the CDR3 DNA reads TGCGCCAGCAGCTTAAACGGACAGGGACCAACTAATGAAAAACTGTTTTTT.